These 3 T cell receptor beta chains were all obtained from the same sample, sequenced in a study of T cell responses to AZD1222 COVID-19 vaccine. Only in-frame clones appear in the TCRdb table, and some are missing; sequencing was by immunoSEQ multiplex PCR. There are 100,000 to 150,000 clones in the sample; more than 80% occur only once, and roughly 1.5% lies in the top ten. Specimen: peripheral blood, collected on day 0 of AZD1222 vaccination. The receptor set was obtained from an adult in good health.

CDR3 DNA sequence: TGCGCCAGCAGCTTGGAGGCAGGAGTTGAAGCTTTCTTT. This translates into CASSLEAGVEAFF. The V gene is TRBV5-1, the J gene TRBJ1-1; D unclear. The CDR3 contains 13 residues. Germline values: CDR1 SGHRS, CDR2 YFSETQ. Trimming shortened V by 0 bases and J by 7 bases, and 10 bases separated the two germline ends.

The J gene is TRBJ1-1, the V gene TRBV27; maybe TRBD1 (5 bases). Germline V gene data show CDR1 as MNHEY and CDR2 as SMNVEV (reference sequence). This CDR3 is built from 13 residues. The ends were cut back, 2 bases at V and 8 bases at J, with 12 bases in the middle. For the CDR3, the DNA is TGTGCCAGCAGTTTAGCCGAATGGGGCGAAGCTTTCTTT. Its translation is CASSLAEWGEAFF.

The chain employs TRBV5-1 and TRBJ1-2; D not resolved. This CDR3 is 15 amino acids long. Between the trimmed V and J ends, which lost 0 bases and 2 bases, there was a span of 11 bases. Germline V gene data show CDR1 as SGHRS and CDR2 as YFSETQ. CDR3 region: CASSLEPRRNYGYTF. The CDR3 coding sequence is TGCGCCAGCAGCTTGGAACCTCGAAGAAACTATGGCTACACCTTC.